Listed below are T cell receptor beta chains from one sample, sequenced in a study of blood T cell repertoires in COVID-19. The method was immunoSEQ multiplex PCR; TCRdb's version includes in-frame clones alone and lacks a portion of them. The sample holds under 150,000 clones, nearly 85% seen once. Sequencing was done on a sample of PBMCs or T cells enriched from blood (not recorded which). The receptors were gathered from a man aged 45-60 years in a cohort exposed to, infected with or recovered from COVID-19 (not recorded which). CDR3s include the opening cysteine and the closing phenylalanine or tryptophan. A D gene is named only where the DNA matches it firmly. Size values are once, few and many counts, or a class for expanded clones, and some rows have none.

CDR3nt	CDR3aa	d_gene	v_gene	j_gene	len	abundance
TGTGCCAGCTCAGATCGGTTGAGCTGGCAGGGGGCTATCAATGAGCAGTTCTTC	CASSDRLSWQGAINEQFF	TRBD1	TRBV18	TRBJ2-1	18	NA
TGTGCCAGCAGTGACCCCGGGACAGGGGTCCGGGGGACCCAGTACTTC	CASSDPGTGVRGTQYF	TRBD1	TRBV6-1	TRBJ2-5	16	few
TGTGCCAGCAAGCGGCAGGGGGTTTATGGTGAAGCTTTCTTT	CASKRQGVYGEAFF	TRBD1	TRBV6-5	TRBJ1-1	14	NA
TGTGCCAGCAGCTCCTATAGCGGGAAAGGATCCGGGGAGCTGTTTTTT	CASSSYSGKGSGELFF	TRBD2	TRBV7-9	TRBJ2-2	16	NA
TGTGCCAGCAGTTGGACAGGGGTCTCTGGAAACACCATATATTTT	CASSWTGVSGNTIYF	TRBD1	TRBV6-5	TRBJ1-3	15	NA
TGTGCCAGCAGTTTATGGGAAGCGGGAGAGGACCAAGAGACCCAGTACTTC	CASSLWEAGEDQETQYF	TRBD2	TRBV28	TRBJ2-5	17	NA
TGTGCCACCAGCAGAGAATACGGTTCCTACGAGCAGTACTTC	CATSREYGSYEQYF	NA	TRBV15	TRBJ2-7	14	NA
TGTGCCAGCAGCCCGGACAGCGGCGAGCAGTACTTC	CASSPDSGEQYF	NA	TRBV7-2	TRBJ2-7	12	few
TGTGCCAGCAGACCAACAGGCTACGATTCACCCCTCCACTTT	CASRPTGYDSPLHF	NA	TRBV28	TRBJ1-6	14	NA
TGTGCCAGCAGCTTAGGCATGAGGGGGGGCAATACGCAGTATTTT	CASSLGMRGGNTQYF	NA	TRBV7-2	TRBJ2-3	15	NA
TGTGCCAGCAGCTTGGAGACAGGACAAGGGGGCTACACCTTC	CASSLETGQGGYTF	NA	TRBV5-4	TRBJ1-2	14	NA
TGTGCCAGCAGCGACAGGGGGCAGGAAGCTTTCTTT	CASSDRGQEAFF	TRBD1	TRBV13	TRBJ1-1	12	NA
TGTGCCAGCAGCCCCCGGACAGCTCCGGGACTAGCGGGAGGCTCCTACGAGCAGTACTTC	CASSPRTAPGLAGGSYEQYF	TRBD2	TRBV3-1/TRBV3-2	TRBJ2-7	20	NA
TGTGCCAGCAGCTTAGAGGAGAATCCAAATCAGCCCCAGCATTTT	CASSLEENPNQPQHF	NA	TRBV7-8	TRBJ1-5	15	NA
TGTGCTAGTGGTTCCGGACAGGGCACAGATACGCAGTATTTT	CASGSGQGTDTQYF	TRBD1	TRBV12-5	TRBJ2-3	14	NA
TGTGCCAGCAGCCAAGGAGGGCTTGGTGAAAAACTGTTTTTT	CASSQGGLGEKLFF	NA	TRBV27	TRBJ1-4	14	NA
TGTGCCAGCAGTTACGGGGCTCTCGACTATGGCTACACCTTC	CASSYGALDYGYTF	NA	TRBV6-6	TRBJ1-2	14	NA
TGTGCCAGCAGCCCGGGACAGGTAAACACTGAAGCTTTCTTT	CASSPGQVNTEAFF	TRBD1	TRBV6-2/TRBV6-3	TRBJ1-1	14	NA
TGCGCCAGCAGTGAGGGGACTAGGAACACCGGGGAGCTGTTTTTT	CASSEGTRNTGELFF	TRBD2	TRBV10-2	TRBJ2-2	15	NA
TGTGCCAGCAGTTCTATAGCGGGGGCCTACAATGAGCAGTTCTTC	CASSSIAGAYNEQFF	TRBD2	TRBV6-2/TRBV6-3	TRBJ2-1	15	NA
TGTGCCAGCAGCTTTGAGGGAACCACTGAAGCTTTCTTT	CASSFEGTTEAFF	NA	TRBV11-3	TRBJ1-1	13	few
TGTGCCAGTAGTAGTCTAGCGGGAGGACAAACGCAGTATTTT	CASSSLAGGQTQYF	TRBD2	TRBV19	TRBJ2-3	14	NA
TGTGCCAGCAGCTTGGCGCGGGGGTCCGCGAACACCGGGGAGCTGTTTTTT	CASSLARGSANTGELFF	TRBD2	TRBV5-4	TRBJ2-2	17	NA
TGTGCCAGCAGCTTACAGGGTAAGGGGTACAATGAGCAGTTCTTC	CASSLQGKGYNEQFF	NA	TRBV7-9	TRBJ2-1	15	NA
TGTGCCAGCAGCCAAGGAAGCTATAGCAATCAGCCCCAGCATTTT	CASSQGSYSNQPQHF	NA	TRBV3-1/TRBV3-2	TRBJ1-5	15	NA
TGTGCCAGCCGGGGGGGCTTTAATGAAAAACTGTTTTTT	CASRGGFNEKLFF	NA	TRBV6-5	TRBJ1-4	13	NA
TGTGCCAGCAGCTTGTCTTCGGTTCACCCTATGTTTTTT	CASSLSSVHPMFF	NA	TRBV5-4	TRBJ1-4	13	NA
TGTGCCAGCTCACCAACGACAGGGAATTACGAGCAGTACTTC	CASSPTTGNYEQYF	TRBD1	TRBV18	TRBJ2-7	14	NA
TGCGCCAGCAGCTTGCGCCCCACAGGGGGCGAGCAGTACTTC	CASSLRPTGGEQYF	TRBD1	TRBV5-1	TRBJ2-7	14	few
TGCGCCAGCAGCCCCCTTGACCAAGAGACCCAGTACTTC	CASSPLDQETQYF	NA	TRBV4-1	TRBJ2-5	13	NA
TGTGCCAGCAGCTTAGGAATCCCCGGGGACTACGAGCAGTACTTC	CASSLGIPGDYEQYF	NA	TRBV11-3	TRBJ2-7	15	NA
TGTGCCATCAGTACAGATTATGGCTACACCTTC	CAISTDYGYTF	NA	TRBV10-3	TRBJ1-2	11	once
TGCGCCAGCAGCCTCGACGGAGTCCAAGAGACCCAGTACTTC	CASSLDGVQETQYF	NA	TRBV4-1	TRBJ2-5	14	NA
TGTGCCAGCCGGGACAGGGGAAAGGGTGAAGCTTTCTTT	CASRDRGKGEAFF	TRBD1	TRBV19	TRBJ1-1	13	NA
TGTGCCACCGACTTGGCGGGCATGACGGGGTCCTACGAGCAGTACTTC	CATDLAGMTGSYEQYF	NA	TRBV3-1/TRBV3-2	TRBJ2-7	16	NA
TGTGCCAGCAGCCCGGACAGGGTGCGGGGATATAGCAATCAGCCCCAGCATTTT	CASSPDRVRGYSNQPQHF	TRBD1	TRBV7-8	TRBJ1-5	18	NA
TGCGCCAGCAGCGCTACCGGGACAGAGACTTCACCCCTCCACTTT	CASSATGTETSPLHF	TRBD1	TRBV5-1	TRBJ1-6	15	few
TGTGCCATCGCGGGACAGGGGGCGGATGGCAATCAGCCCCAGCATTTT	CAIAGQGADGNQPQHF	TRBD1	TRBV10-3	TRBJ1-5	16	NA
TGTGCCAGCAGTTTTGCAGCGGATAGCTCCTACAATGAGCAGTTCTTC	CASSFAADSSYNEQFF	NA	TRBV28	TRBJ2-1	16	NA
TGTGCCAGTAGTAGGGGCCGCCATGAGCAGTTCTTC	CASSRGRHEQFF	NA	TRBV11-2	TRBJ2-1	12	NA
TGTGCCAGCAGACGACTAGCGGGAGTCACAGATACGCAGTATTTT	CASRRLAGVTDTQYF	NA	TRBV21-1	TRBJ2-3	15	NA
TGTGCCAGCAGCCAAGTAGCGGGAGGGAACACCGGGGAGCTGTTTTTT	CASSQVAGGNTGELFF	TRBD2	TRBV3-1/TRBV3-2	TRBJ2-2	16	NA
TGTGCCAGTAGAATACGGGACAGGAGCAATCAGCCCCAGCATTTT	CASRIRDRSNQPQHF	TRBD1	TRBV19	TRBJ1-5	15	NA
TGCAGTACAGGGACAGATACGCAGTATTTT	CSTGTDTQYF	NA	TRBV20-1	TRBJ2-3	10	NA
TGTGCCAGCAGCGTATCCCCCACTGGCACCGGGGAGCTGTTTTTT	CASSVSPTGTGELFF	NA	TRBV9	TRBJ2-2	15	NA
TGTGCCAGTAGTATCGCAGACTATAGCAATCAGCCCCAGCATTTT	CASSIADYSNQPQHF	NA	TRBV19	TRBJ1-5	15	NA
TGCGCCAGCAAGAGCGGGACCTACTACGAGCAGTACTTC	CASKSGTYYEQYF	TRBD2	TRBV5-1	TRBJ2-7	13	NA
TGCGCCAGCAGCTGGGGGACAGGGAGCTACGAGCAGTACTTC	CASSWGTGSYEQYF	TRBD1	TRBV5-1	TRBJ2-7	14	NA
TGCGCCAGCAGCCCCTTAGGGACAAACTATGGCTACACCTTC	CASSPLGTNYGYTF	NA	TRBV4-3	TRBJ1-2	14	once
TGTGCCTGGGGCTCCGGGACTAGTCGCAATGAGCAGTTCTTC	CAWGSGTSRNEQFF	TRBD2	TRBV30	TRBJ2-1	14	NA
TGTGCCTCCTGCGACAGGGGAATAGGCCAGCCCCAGCATTTT	CASCDRGIGQPQHF	TRBD1	TRBV2	TRBJ1-5	14	NA
TGTGCCAGCACACGAGGAGGGAGCACTGAAGCTTTCTTT	CASTRGGSTEAFF	NA	TRBV27	TRBJ1-1	13	NA
TGTGCCAGTAGTCTAAGGGAGGAATCTAGCGGCTACACCTTC	CASSLREESSGYTF	NA	TRBV19	TRBJ1-2	14	NA
TGTGCCAGTAGTATAACCGAACTAGCGGGGGCGACCACAGATACGCAGTATTTT	CASSITELAGATTDTQYF	TRBD2	TRBV19	TRBJ2-3	18	NA
TGTGCCAGCAGTTCCGACAGGACAGAGACCCAGTACTTC	CASSSDRTETQYF	NA	TRBV11-3	TRBJ2-5	13	NA
TGTGCCAGCAGTGTTGGGCTAGCGGCGCAGTATTTT	CASSVGLAAQYF	TRBD2	TRBV2	TRBJ2-3	12	once